The clone carrying this T cell receptor beta chain was observed a few times. After removal of 0 bases from V and 2 bases from J, the junction contained 7 bases not matched to a gene. The CDR3 spans 18 residues. Germline lookup yields CDR1 LGHNA and CDR2 YSLEER. What was amplified from RNA transcripts were TCR beta CDR3 regions. TCR CDR3 underwent first-round RT-PCR with the HTBI primer set. TCRdb processed the multiplex PCR reads anew with MiXCR; each CDR3 protein has one entry. The sample carries a few hundred thousand distinct CDR3 sequences, approximately 44% recorded once. This sample was included in a study of T cells in Graves' hyperthyroidism and ophthalmopathy.

The V call is TRBV4-3, the J call TRBJ2-2; 9 nucleotides align to TRBD2. The sequenced material came from peripheral blood or thyroid tissue (not recorded which). This TCR derives from a woman younger than 35 with Graves' hyperthyroidism. The CDR3 nucleotides read TGCGCCAGCAGCCAAGAGGGTGTGACTAGCGGCAACACCGGGGAGCTGTTTTTT. This sequence encodes CASSQEGVTSGNTGELFF.